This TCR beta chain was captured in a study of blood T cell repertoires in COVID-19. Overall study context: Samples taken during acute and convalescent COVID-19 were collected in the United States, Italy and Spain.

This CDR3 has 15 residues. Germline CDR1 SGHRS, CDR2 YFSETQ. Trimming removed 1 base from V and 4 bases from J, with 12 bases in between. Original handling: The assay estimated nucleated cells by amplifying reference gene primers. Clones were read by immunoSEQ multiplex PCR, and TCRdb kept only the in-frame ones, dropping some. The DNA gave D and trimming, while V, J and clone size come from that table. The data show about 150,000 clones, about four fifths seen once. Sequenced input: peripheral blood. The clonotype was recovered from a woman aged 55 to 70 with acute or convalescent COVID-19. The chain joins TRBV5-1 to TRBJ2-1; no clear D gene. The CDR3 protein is CASSLSGAEYNEQFF. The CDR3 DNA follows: TGCGCCAGCAGCTTGTCGGGTGCGGAATACAATGAGCAGTTCTTC.